This TCR beta chain was identified during a study of OX40 agonist ivuxolimab in advanced cancers. Turning to the study itself: Three partial responders included one hepatocellular carcinoma patient and two cutaneous melanoma patients.

The length of the CDR3 is 15 residues. Trimming shortened V by 2 bases and J by 4 bases, and 16 bases separated the two germline ends. Germline V gene lookup returns CDR1 SGDLS and CDR2 YYNGEE. Assay used: immunoSEQ multiplex PCR; TCRdb lists only in-frame clones, some missing. Of tens of thousands of clones listed, 88% are singletons. The input for sequencing was CD4+ or CD8+ T cells sorted from blood, taken in a trial of the OX40 agonist ivuxolimab. The chain employs TRBV9 and TRBJ2-7; maybe TRBD2 (6 bases). This clonotype originated in an adult with an advanced solid tumor such as melanoma, head and neck, liver or kidney cancer. CDR3: CASSVIGDFTYEQYF. The CDR3 coding sequence is TGTGCCAGCAGCGTTATCGGGGACTTCACTTACGAGCAGTACTTC.